This T cell receptor beta chain was identified in a study of cytomegalovirus exposure and HLA in healthy donors. This PCR relied on a set of 60 Vbeta primers and 13 Jbeta primers. Measured with immunoSEQ multiplex PCR; TCRdb has only the in-frame clones, and not every one. The data show about 110,000 clones, with about 70% seen just once and 4% to 5% held by the top ten. V trimming: 1 base; J trimming: 7 bases; junction bases outside the gene matches: 5. The CDR3 is 15 residues long. Per germline, CDR1 MGHRA and CDR2 YSYEKL. The receptor was isolated from a woman aged 40 to 50 in good health and CMV-seronegative. The specimen was PBMCs. The chain combines TRBV4-1 with TRBJ1-5; 9 nucleotides line up with TRBD1. The CDR3 region has the DNA TGCGCCAGCAGCCAAGGGGGGACAGGGACCCAGCCCCAGCATTTT. Its protein is CASSQGGTGTQPQHF.